Following are 2 T cell receptor beta chains from one sample sequenced in a study of cytomegalovirus exposure and HLA in healthy donors. The PCR used 60 Vbeta and 13 Jbeta primers. Data came from immunoSEQ multiplex PCR; TCRdb stores just in-frame clones and leaves some out. Here the sample spans about 170,000 clones, over 70% being singletons. Source material: PBMCs. The source of these receptors is a boy between 2 and 15 years old in good health and CMV-seronegative.

This clone has just a few counts. The chain links TRBV7-9 to TRBJ2-7; no firm D call. CDR1 and CDR2 from the germline V gene are SEHNR and FQNEAQ (reference sequence). CDR3 length: 13 amino acids. V was pared by 1 base and J by 5 bases, with 9 bases between. The CDR3 DNA reads as TGTGCCAGCAGCTTAGATTCGGTTGACGAGCAGTACTTC. Its protein is CASSLDSVDEQYF. Full variable domain (outside the CDR3, taken from reference TRBV7-9 and TRBJ2-7): DTGVSQNPRHKITKRGQNVTFRCDPISEHNRLYWYRQTLGQGPEFLTYFQNEAQLEKSRLLSDRFSAERPKGSFSTLEIQRTEQGDSAMYLCASSLDSVDEQYFGPGTRLTVT.

CDR3 protein: CAWSFGGVSDTQYF. CDR3 DNA sequence: TGTGCCTGGAGTTTCGGAGGGGTTTCAGATACGCAGTATTTT. The V gene is TRBV30, the J gene TRBJ2-3; tentatively, D is TRBD2 (6 bases). The germline V gene encodes CDR1 GTSNPN and CDR2 SVGIG (reference sequence). V lost 2 bases, J lost 4 bases, and 13 bases lay in between. This CDR3 is 14 amino acids long.